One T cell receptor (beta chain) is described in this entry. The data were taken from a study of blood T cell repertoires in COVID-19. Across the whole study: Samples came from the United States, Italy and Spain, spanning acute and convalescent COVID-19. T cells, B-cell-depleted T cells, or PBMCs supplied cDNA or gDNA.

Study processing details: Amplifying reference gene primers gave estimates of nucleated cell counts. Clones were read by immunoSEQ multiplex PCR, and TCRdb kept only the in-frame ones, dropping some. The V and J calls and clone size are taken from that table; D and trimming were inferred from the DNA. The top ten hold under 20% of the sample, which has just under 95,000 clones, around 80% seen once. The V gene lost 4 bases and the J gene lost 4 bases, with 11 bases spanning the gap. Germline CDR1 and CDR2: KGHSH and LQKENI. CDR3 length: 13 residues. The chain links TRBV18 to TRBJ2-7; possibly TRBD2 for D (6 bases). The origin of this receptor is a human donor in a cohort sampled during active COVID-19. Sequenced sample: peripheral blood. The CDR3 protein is CASSRDSGYEQYF. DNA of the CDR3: TGTGCCAGCTCACGGGACTCTGGGTACGAGCAGTACTTC.